The 21 T cell receptor beta chains below come from one sample, sequenced in a study of blood T cell repertoires in COVID-19. The protocol was immunoSEQ multiplex PCR, while the TCRdb copy is restricted to in-frame clones and leaves out a portion. Here the sample spans 140,000 or so clones, about 89% being singletons. The sequencing input was peripheral blood. Receptors originate from a man in his forties or fifties who had recovered from COVID-19.

This chain uses TRBV11-3 with TRBJ2-7, with D unclear. V lost 2 bases to trimming and J lost 0 bases, with 8 bases between them. Germline V gene sequence: CDR1 SGHNT, CDR2 YENEEA. The CDR3 consists of 14 residues. The CDR3 sequence: CASSLPGNSYEQYF. In DNA form, the CDR3 reads TGTGCCAGCAGCTTACCGGGTAACTCCTACGAGCAGTACTTC.

This chain uses TRBV19 with TRBJ2-5; 16 bases match TRBD2. CDR3 length: 17 amino acids. The germline V gene has CDR1 LNHDA and CDR2 SQIVND (reference sequence). The V and J ends lost 4 bases and 5 bases, in that order; junction bases with no gene match: 7. The CDR3 region is CASSSGTSGGAVETQYF. The CDR3 region has the DNA TGTGCCAGTAGTAGCGGGACTAGCGGGGGGGCAGTGGAGACCCAGTACTTC.

The chain uses TRBV9 and TRBJ2-7; D may be TRBD1 (6 bases). In germline, CDR1 is SGDLS, CDR2 YYNGEE. The CDR3 has 14 residues. V lost 0 bases to trimming and J lost 3 bases, with 10 bases between them. The CDR3 DNA sequence: TGTGCCAGCAGCGTAGAGGACAGCCACTACGAGCAGTACTTC. Translated, it gives CASSVEDSHYEQYF.

This clone was found once. The gene calls are TRBV13 and TRBJ1-2; D ambiguous. The V and J ends lost 5 bases and 3 bases respectively, with 13 bases between them. CDR1 is PRHDT, CDR2 FYEKMQ, per germline (reference sequence). This CDR3 contains 14 residues. The CDR3 DNA is TGTGCCAGCAGCCGAAGTACGGGAGACTATGGCTACACCTTC. Its protein is CASSRSTGDYGYTF.

Here the CDR3 DNA reads TGTGCCACCAGCAGAAATTCCGGGACAGGGGGCAATGAGCAGTTCTTC. Its protein is CATSRNSGTGGNEQFF. The rearrangement links TRBV15 to TRBJ2-1, with 11 nucleotides matching TRBD1. The J segment lost 6 bases and the V segment lost 2 bases, leaving 6 bases of the junction unmatched. The CDR3 has 16 residues. CDR1 LNHNV and CDR2 YYDKDF come from the germline V gene (reference sequence).

The genes are TRBV11-2 and TRBJ1-1, with D tentatively TRBD1 (5 bases). CDR3 length equals 14 residues. V was shortened by 0 bases and J by 1 base, with 6 bases between the two germline ends. The V gene's germline CDR1 is SGHAT and CDR2 FQNNGV. CDR3 residues: CASSLDQGNTEAFF. CDR3 coding DNA: TGTGCCAGCAGCTTAGATCAGGGGAACACTGAAGCTTTCTTT.

V is TRBV4-3 and J is TRBJ2-7; 7 bases match TRBD1. The CDR3 extends over 15 amino acids. Germline V gives CDR1 LGHNA, CDR2 YSLEER. V trimming: 4 bases; J trimming: 3 bases; junction bases outside the gene matches: 9. DNA for the CDR3: TGCGCCAGCAGCCGAGAACCGGGACAGTACTACGAGCAGTACTTC. Protein product: CASSREPGQYYEQYF.

A word on this clone: This sample also contains other DNA sequences that code for the same CDR3. V is TRBV15 and J is TRBJ1-5, with D hard to call. Per germline, CDR1 LNHNV and CDR2 YYDKDF (reference sequence). The CDR3 contains 15 residues. Trimming removed 0 bases at V and 2 bases at J, with 8 bases between. This chain's CDR3 is CATSRDPGGNQPQHF. The CDR3 DNA follows: TGTGCCACCAGCAGAGATCCCGGGGGCAATCAGCCCCAGCATTTT.

V and J are TRBV10-3 and TRBJ1-4; 7 nucleotides agree with TRBD1. The CDR3 is made up of 15 amino acids. CDR1 is ENHRY, CDR2 SYGVKD, per germline. With V trimmed by 10 bases and J by 5 bases, 13 bases remained unmatched. The CDR3 is CATSSRDSPNEKLFF. CDR3 bases: TGTGCCACCTCATCTAGGGACAGCCCAAATGAAAAACTGTTTTTT.

The V and J genes are TRBV5-4 and TRBJ1-1; D ambiguous. The V end lost 1 base, the J end lost 4 bases, and 8 bases lay between the germline ends. Per the germline V gene, CDR1 is SGHNT and CDR2 is YYREEE (reference sequence). This CDR3 region has 13 residues. The CDR3 is CASSLTGITEAFF. In DNA form, the CDR3 reads TGTGCCAGCAGCTTGACGGGGATCACTGAAGCTTTCTTT.

This clone appeared a few times. V usage is TRBV18 and J usage is TRBJ2-2, with a tentative D call TRBD2 (7 bases). The CDR3 totals 16 residues. V gave up 2 bases and J gave up 4 bases, with 14 bases separating them. Germline CDR1 reads KGHSH; CDR2 reads LQKENI. The CDR3 DNA reads TGTGCCAGCTCACCAAGCGCGGGGGCGGCCACCGGGGAGCTGTTTTTT. Its translation is CASSPSAGAATGELFF.

J is TRBJ2-2 and V is TRBV7-6; TRBD1 matches at 10 bases. With 5 bases clipped from V and 6 bases from J, the junction kept 9 bases outside the gene matches. This CDR3 has 16 amino acids. Germline loops: CDR1 SGHVS, CDR2 FNYEAQ. The CDR3 coding sequence is TGTGCCAGCAGCCCCTCAGTAGGACAGGGGGCCGGGGAGCTGTTTTTT. Protein product: CASSPSVGQGAGELFF.

V usage is TRBV6-5 and J usage is TRBJ2-1, with D perhaps matching TRBD1 (5 bases). Trimming took off 8 bases at V and 4 bases at J, with 9 bases between the two ends. The CDR3 sequence is 12 residues long. Germline V gene data show CDR1 as MNHEY and CDR2 as SVGAGI. The CDR3 DNA is TGTGCCAGCGACAGACAGTACAATGAGCAGTTCTTC. Residues: CASDRQYNEQFF.

The chain carries TRBV6-1 and TRBJ1-5; no firm D call. Trimming shortened V by 1 base and J by 4 bases, and 14 bases separated the two germline ends. CDR3 size: 16 residues. CDR1 is MNHNS and CDR2 is SASEGT in the germline V gene. This CDR3 reads CASSEEFGHLNQPQHF. The DNA of the CDR3 is TGTGCCAGCAGTGAAGAGTTTGGGCATTTAAATCAGCCCCAGCATTTT.

The J gene is TRBJ2-1, the V gene TRBV10-2; maybe TRBD2 (6 bases). This CDR3 comprises 13 residues. CDR1 is WSHSY, CDR2 SAAADI, per germline. Deletions cut 6 bases from V and 6 bases from J, with 12 bases between. CDR3 sequence reads: CASRTTSSNEQFF. In DNA, the CDR3 is TGCGCCAGCAGAACGACTAGTTCCAATGAGCAGTTCTTC.

The rearrangement joins TRBV19 to TRBJ1-1, with 11 bases aligning to TRBD1. V dropped 9 bases and J dropped 11; count of bases not matched to a gene: 11. This CDR3 comprises 13 residues. In germline, CDR1 is LNHDA, CDR2 SQIVND (reference sequence). The CDR3 loop is CASLSGTGGRAFF. In nucleotides, the CDR3 is TGTGCCAGCCTATCCGGGACAGGGGGTCGCGCTTTCTTT.

CDR3 loop: CASSEGQGRAYYNEQFF. The CDR3 DNA reads as TGTGCCAGCAGTGAGGGACAGGGACGGGCCTACTACAATGAGCAGTTCTTC. The rearrangement links TRBV6-1 to TRBJ2-1; 9 nucleotides align to TRBD1. The V gene's germline CDR1 is MNHNS and CDR2 SASEGT. The CDR3 runs 17 residues. With 3 bases clipped from V and 3 bases from J, the junction kept 9 bases outside the gene matches.

A word on this clone: Other DNA variants within this sample encode the same CDR3. The chain employs TRBV5-1 and TRBJ2-2, with TRBD2 identical over 7 bases. V shed 0 bases and J 0 bases; nucleotides not matched to a gene: 8. Germline CDR1 and CDR2: SGHRS and YFSETQ. The CDR3 sequence is 18 residues long. The CDR3 DNA follows: TGCGCCAGCAGCTTGGATCCCCCGGGGGGATCGAACACCGGGGAGCTGTTTTTT. Amino acids: CASSLDPPGGSNTGELFF.

The V gene is TRBV7-2, the J gene TRBJ2-3; 8 bases line up with TRBD2. In germline, CDR1 is SGHTA, CDR2 FQGNSA. The V segment lost 5 bases and the J segment 0 bases; nucleotides outside the gene matches: 7. The CDR3 is 16 residues long. CDR3 in DNA: TGTGCCAGCAGCCGCCGACTAGCGACTAGCACAGATACGCAGTATTTT. Protein product: CASSRRLATSTDTQYF.

Only a few counts were recorded for this clone. The J gene is TRBJ1-3, the V gene TRBV27; D is unclear. This CDR3 is built from 13 residues. Trimming took off 3 bases at V and 2 bases at J, with 5 bases between the two ends. CDR1 and CDR2 (germline): MNHEY, SMNVEV (reference sequence). DNA for the CDR3: TGTGCCAGCAGTTTGGCCCCTGGAAACACCATATATTTT. This sequence encodes CASSLAPGNTIYF.

The V and J genes are TRBV7-2 and TRBJ2-4; 12 bases match TRBD2. The CDR3 runs to 17 residues. Germline V gene lookup returns CDR1 SGHTA and CDR2 FQGNSA. J was trimmed by 6 bases and V by 4 bases; bases with no gene match: 10. This CDR3 is CASSWDLAGGRRNIQYF. The CDR3 nucleotides read TGTGCCAGCAGCTGGGACCTAGCGGGGGGGCGGAGAAACATTCAGTACTTC.